This T cell receptor beta chain was retrieved from a study of OX40 agonist ivuxolimab in advanced cancers. Study-wide results and limits: Dosing at 0.1 to 3.0 mg/kg was accompanied by clonal expansion of CD4+ and CD8+ blood T cells by week 6. Not determined was the antigen specificity of the expanded peripheral T cells.

Of note for this clone: Its antigen remains unknown.

Looked up from germline, CDR1 is SGDLS and CDR2 is YYNGEE. Germline trimming cut 3 bases from V and 3 bases from J; bases unmatched to any gene: 3. The CDR3 spans 14 residues. Here immunoSEQ multiplex PCR was the method, and the copy in TCRdb shows in-frame clones only, minus some. Of fewer than 60,000 clones listed, 80% are singletons. The specimen comprised CD4+ or CD8+ T cells sorted from blood, sampled in a trial of the OX40 agonist ivuxolimab. The gene calls are TRBV9 and TRBJ2-3; 8 bases are a match to TRBD2. The receptor was derived from an adult with an advanced solid tumor such as melanoma, head and neck, liver or kidney cancer. The CDR3 DNA is TGTGCCAGCAGCGGGACTAGCTTTACAGATACGCAGTATTTT. Its translation: CASSGTSFTDTQYF.